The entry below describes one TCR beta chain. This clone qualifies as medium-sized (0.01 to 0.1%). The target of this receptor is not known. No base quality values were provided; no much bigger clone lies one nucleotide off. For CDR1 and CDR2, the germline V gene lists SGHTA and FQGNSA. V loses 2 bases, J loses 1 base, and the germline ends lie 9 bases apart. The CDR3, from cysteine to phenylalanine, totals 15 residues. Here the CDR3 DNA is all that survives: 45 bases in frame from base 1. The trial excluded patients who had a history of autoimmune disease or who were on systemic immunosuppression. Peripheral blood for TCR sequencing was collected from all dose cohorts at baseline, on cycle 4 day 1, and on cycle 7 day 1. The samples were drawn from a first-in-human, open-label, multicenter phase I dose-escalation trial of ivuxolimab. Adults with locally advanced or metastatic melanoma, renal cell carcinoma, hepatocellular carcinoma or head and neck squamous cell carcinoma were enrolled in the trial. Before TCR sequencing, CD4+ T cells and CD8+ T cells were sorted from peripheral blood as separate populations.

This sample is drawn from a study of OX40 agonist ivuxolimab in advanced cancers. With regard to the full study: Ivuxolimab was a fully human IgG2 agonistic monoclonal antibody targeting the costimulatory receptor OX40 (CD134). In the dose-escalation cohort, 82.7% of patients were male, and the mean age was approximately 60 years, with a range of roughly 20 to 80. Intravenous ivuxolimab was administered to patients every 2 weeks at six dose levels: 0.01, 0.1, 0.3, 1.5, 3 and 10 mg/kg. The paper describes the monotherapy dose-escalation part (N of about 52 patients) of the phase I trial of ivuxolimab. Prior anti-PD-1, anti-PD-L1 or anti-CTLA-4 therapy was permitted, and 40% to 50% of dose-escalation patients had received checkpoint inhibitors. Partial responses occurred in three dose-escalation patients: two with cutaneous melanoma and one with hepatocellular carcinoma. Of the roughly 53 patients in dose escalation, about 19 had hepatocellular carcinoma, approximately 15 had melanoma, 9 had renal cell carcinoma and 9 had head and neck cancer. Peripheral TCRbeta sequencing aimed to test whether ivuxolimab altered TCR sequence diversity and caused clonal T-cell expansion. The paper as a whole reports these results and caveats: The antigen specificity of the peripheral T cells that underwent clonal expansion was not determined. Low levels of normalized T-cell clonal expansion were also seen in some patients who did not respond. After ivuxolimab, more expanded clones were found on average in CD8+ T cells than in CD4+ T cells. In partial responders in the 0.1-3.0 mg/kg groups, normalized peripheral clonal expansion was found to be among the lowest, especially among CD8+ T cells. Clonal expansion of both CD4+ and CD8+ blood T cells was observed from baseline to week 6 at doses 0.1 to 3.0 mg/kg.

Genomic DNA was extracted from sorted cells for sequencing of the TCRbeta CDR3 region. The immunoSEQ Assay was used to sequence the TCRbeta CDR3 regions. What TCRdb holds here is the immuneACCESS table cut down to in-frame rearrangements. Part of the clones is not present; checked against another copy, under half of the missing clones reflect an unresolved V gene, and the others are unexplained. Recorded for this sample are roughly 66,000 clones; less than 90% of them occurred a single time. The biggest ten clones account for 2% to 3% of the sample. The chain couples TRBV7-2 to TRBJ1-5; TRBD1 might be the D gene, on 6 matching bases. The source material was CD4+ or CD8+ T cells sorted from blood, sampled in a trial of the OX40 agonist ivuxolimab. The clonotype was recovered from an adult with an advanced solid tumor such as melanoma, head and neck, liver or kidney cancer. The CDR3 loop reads CASSLYRVSNQPQHF. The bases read TGTGCCAGCAGCTTATACAGGGTGAGCAATCAGCCCCAGCATTTT. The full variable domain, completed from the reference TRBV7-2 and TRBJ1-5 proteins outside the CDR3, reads GAGVSQSPSNKVTEKGKDVELRCDPISGHTALYWYRQSLGQGLEFLIYFQGNSAPDKSGLPSDRFSAERTGGSVSTLTIQRTQQEDSAVYLCASSLYRVSNQPQHFGDGTRLSIL.